Presented here are 9 T cell receptor beta chains from one specimen sequenced in a study of T cell changes during pregnancy in multiple sclerosis. Assay: immunoSEQ multiplex PCR; the TCRdb copy retains only in-frame clones and omits some. This table has some 26,000 clones, about nine tenths appearing once. The sample consisted of CD4+ T cells from peripheral blood mononuclear cells, taken in the first trimester of pregnancy. Source of these receptors: a female donor in good health, enrolled as a control in a pregnancy study.

The chain links TRBV5-1 to TRBJ1-2; 12 bases match TRBD1. The germline gives CDR1 SGHRS, CDR2 YFSETQ. The trim removed 4 bases at V and 7 bases at J, leaving 8 bases unmatched. CDR3 length: 15 amino acids. CDR3 DNA sequence: TGCGCCAGCAGCCACTGGGGACAGGGGGCTGCTGGCTACACCTTC. It yields the protein CASSHWGQGAAGYTF.

This sequence joins TRBV28 and TRBJ2-7, with 7 bases lining up with TRBD1. The length of the CDR3 is 17 residues. J lost 5 bases, V lost 5 bases, and 18 bases had no gene match. Germline lookup yields CDR1 MDHEN and CDR2 SYDVKM. The CDR3 sequence: CASSPLLRTGAGNEQYF. CDR3 bases: TGTGCCAGCAGTCCCCTCCTACGAACAGGGGCTGGAAACGAGCAGTACTTC.

This chain connects TRBV28 to TRBJ2-3; 9 nucleotides match TRBD2. Germline CDR1 is MDHEN and CDR2 is SYDVKM. V lost 2 bases, J lost 4 bases, and 4 bases stayed unmatched. CDR3 size: 15 residues. This chain's CDR3 is CASSLAGGRPDTQYF. The CDR3, as DNA: TGTGCCAGCAGTTTAGCGGGAGGGCGGCCAGATACGCAGTATTTT. Full variable domain (rest looked up from reference TRBV28 and TRBJ2-3): DVKVTQSSRYLVKRTGEKVFLECVQDMDHENMFWYRQDPGLGLRLIYFSYDVKMKEKGDIPEGYSVSREKKERFSLILESASTNQTSMYLCASSLAGGRPDTQYFGPGTRLTVL.

This clone appeared a single time. The chain is built from TRBV19 and TRBJ2-3, with D possibly matching TRBD2 (6 bases). Germline loops: CDR1 LNHDA, CDR2 SQIVND (reference sequence). The CDR3 is 16 amino acids. The V end was cut by 5 bases, the J end by 2 bases, with 17 bases between. CDR3 nucleotides: TGTGCCAGTAGTCCTAGACCGGGGGTCGTCACAGATACGCAGTATTTT. This sequence encodes CASSPRPGVVTDTQYF. The variable domain in full, with the rest retrieved from reference TRBV19 and TRBJ2-3, is DGGITQSPKYLFRKEGQNVTLSCEQNLNHDAMYWYRQDPGQGLRLIYYSQIVNDFQKGDIAEGYSVSREKKESFPLTVTSAQKNPTAFYLCASSPRPGVVTDTQYFGPGTRLTVL.

The chain combines TRBV7-2 with TRBJ2-1, with D perhaps matching TRBD2 (6 bases). Germline CDR1 SGHTA, CDR2 FQGNSA. The V end was cut by 2 bases, the J end by 2 bases, with 13 bases between. The CDR3 covers 16 residues. For the CDR3, the DNA is TGTGCCAGCAGCTTACCCCCTGGGACTCCCTACAATGAGCAGTTCTTC. It is translated as CASSLPPGTPYNEQFF. Variable domain in full (rest from reference TRBV7-2 and TRBJ2-1): GAGVSQSPSNKVTEKGKDVELRCDPISGHTALYWYRQSLGQGLEFLIYFQGNSAPDKSGLPSDRFSAERTGGSVSTLTIQRTQQEDSAVYLCASSLPPGTPYNEQFFGPGTRLTVL.

On this clone: The same CDR3 arises from other DNA sequences in this sample as well. The chain recombines TRBV9 with TRBJ2-3; D unresolved. V lost 0 bases, J lost 5 bases, and 7 bases lay in between. Germline lookup yields CDR1 SGDLS and CDR2 YYNGEE. The CDR3 runs 13 residues. CDR3 bases: TGTGCCAGCAGCGTAGCGGTGCAAGATACGCAGTATTTT. This gives the protein CASSVAVQDTQYF.

This clone was counted a single time. The chain is built from TRBV11-2 and TRBJ1-2; D ambiguous. The germline CDR1 and CDR2 sequences are SGHAT and FQNNGV. V gave up 5 bases and J gave up 1 base, with 11 bases separating them. This CDR3 has 14 amino acids. CDR3 region: CASSPSGLNYGYTF. The CDR3 DNA reads as TGTGCCAGCAGCCCCAGTGGGCTTAACTATGGCTACACCTTC. Full variable domain (outside the CDR3, taken from reference TRBV11-2 and TRBJ1-2): EAGVAQSPRYKIIEKRQSVAFWCNPISGHATLYWYQQILGQGPKLLIQFQNNGVVDDSQLPKDRFSAERLKGVDSTLKIQPAKLEDSAVYLCASSPSGLNYGYTFGSGTRLTVV.

The genes are TRBV14 and TRBJ2-3; D remains unclear. The CDR3 runs 12 residues. Looked up from germline, CDR1 is SGHDN and CDR2 is FVKESK. V was cut by 4 bases and J by 4 bases, with 6 bases left in between. The CDR3 is CASSPFPDTQYF. DNA for the CDR3: TGTGCCAGCAGCCCCTTCCCAGATACGCAGTATTTT.

This sequence joins TRBV7-9 and TRBJ1-2, with D possibly matching TRBD1 (5 bases). The germline V gene encodes CDR1 SEHNR and CDR2 FQNEAQ (reference sequence). The V and J ends lost 2 bases and 7 bases respectively, with 14 bases between them. This CDR3 spans 14 amino acids. The CDR3 coding sequence is TGTGCCAGCAGCTTATCTGGGGGGGAAAGTGGCTACACCTTC. Translation gives CASSLSGGESGYTF.